Included here is one T cell receptor beta chain sequence, with context. This entry is derived from a study of early T cells in non-severe SARS-CoV-2 infection. Per germline, CDR1 SEHNR and CDR2 FQNEAQ (reference sequence). The ends lost 3 bases at V and 7 bases at J; junction bases unmatched: 6. CDR3 size: 14 residues. Individual cDNA molecules received unique molecular identifiers. TCRdb re-called the 5' RACE reads through MiXCR, storing one row per CDR3 protein. Of around 94,000 distinct CDR3 sequences in the sample, about 12% were seen once. The specimen was whole blood. The receptor's source is an adult who was a healthcare worker with PCR-confirmed SARS-CoV-2 infection or an uninfected control (not recorded which). The chain joins TRBV7-9 to TRBJ2-7; 10 nucleotides line up with TRBD1. This chain's CDR3 is CASSFGTGVWEQYF. CDR3 nucleotides: TGTGCCAGCAGCTTTGGGACAGGGGTGTGGGAGCAGTACTTC. Looking up the rest from reference TRBV7-9 and TRBJ2-7 gives the full variable domain: DTGVSQNPRHKITKRGQNVTFRCDPISEHNRLYWYRQTLGQGPEFLTYFQNEAQLEKSRLLSDRFSAERPKGSFSTLEIQRTEQGDSAMYLCASSFGTGVWEQYFGPGTRLTVT.